A single sample gave rise to the 19 T cell receptor beta chains below, sequenced in a study of blood T cell repertoires in COVID-19. Sequencing used immunoSEQ multiplex PCR; TCRdb keeps in-frame clones, though not all of them. The table lists some 180,000 clones, roughly 93% of them singletons. The specimen sequenced was peripheral blood. These receptors all come from a man aged 18 to 29 with COVID-19, enrolled during active disease.

The chain uses TRBV5-6 and TRBJ1-2; possible D gene TRBD1, 5 bases. The V and J ends lost 2 bases and 0 bases respectively, with 14 bases between them. The V gene's germline CDR1 is SGHDT and CDR2 YYEEEE. The CDR3 covers 16 residues. For the CDR3, the DNA is TGTGCCAGCAGCTTTGGAGGGACGGTTACTAACTATGGCTACACCTTC. This gives the protein CASSFGGTVTNYGYTF.

This clone came up once. This rearrangement joins TRBV5-1 to TRBJ2-5; 12 bases agree with TRBD2. Germline CDR1 SGHRS, CDR2 YFSETQ. Trimming took 4 bases from V and 1 from J; bases not matched to a gene: 5. The CDR3 covers 16 residues. The CDR3 region is CASSAGTSGPQETQYF. The DNA for the CDR3 is TGCGCCAGCAGCGCAGGGACTAGCGGGCCCCAAGAGACCCAGTACTTC.

This chain connects TRBV7-2 to TRBJ2-7; TRBD2 is a possible D gene (6 bases). The V gene lost 2 bases and the J gene lost 6 bases, with 20 bases spanning the gap. The CDR3 covers 16 residues. Per the germline V gene, CDR1 is SGHTA and CDR2 is FQGNSA. CDR3 DNA: TGTGCCAGCAGCTTAACCCTAACACCGACAGCGGGCGAGCAGTACTTC. The encoded protein is CASSLTLTPTAGEQYF.

Points on this clone: One junction end does not reproduce the germline sequence, and a read error may be involved. V gene TRBV4-3 combines with J gene TRBJ1-4, with 9 bases matching TRBD1. Germline V gene sequence: CDR1 LGHNA, CDR2 YSLEER. CDR3 length equals 16 residues. The CDR3 nucleotides read TGCGCCAGCAGCCAGAACCACAGGGGGCTAAGTGAAAAACTGCTTTTT. It translates to CASSQNHRGLSEKLLF.

The chain couples TRBV27 to TRBJ2-2, with 9 bases identical to TRBD1. The V and J ends lost 7 bases and 4 bases, in that order; junction bases with no gene match: 1. CDR1 is MNHEY and CDR2 is SMNVEV in the germline V gene (reference sequence). The CDR3 covers 13 residues. The CDR3 spells CASTGQGTGELFF. CDR3 bases: TGTGCCAGCACGGGACAGGGCACCGGGGAGCTGTTTTTT.

CDR3 bases: TGTGCCAGCAGCTTAGATCCAGTATACGAGCAGTACTTC. It specifies CASSLDPVYEQYF. This rearrangement joins TRBV7-6 to TRBJ2-7; D is unclear. With 1 base removed from V and 4 bases from J, the gap between germline ends came to 8 bases. The germline gives CDR1 SGHVS, CDR2 FNYEAQ. CDR3 size: 13 residues.

The chain uses TRBV5-1 and TRBJ1-1; D not certain. From germline, CDR1 is SGHRS and CDR2 YFSETQ. Trimming shortened V by 4 bases and J by 1 base, and 11 bases separated the two germline ends. CDR3 length: 14 amino acids. The DNA for the CDR3 is TGCGCCAGCAGCCCTACTTCGGGGAACACTGAAGCTTTCTTT. Translation: CASSPTSGNTEAFF.

J is TRBJ1-1 and V is TRBV12-3 or TRBV12-4; TRBD1 agrees at 8 bases. Germline trimming cut 6 bases from V and 4 bases from J; bases unmatched to any gene: 1. CDR3 length: 12 residues. CDR3 in DNA: TGTGCCAGCAGCACAGGGGGCACTGAAGCTTTCTTT. Translated, it gives CASSTGGTEAFF.

The V gene is TRBV11-2, the J gene TRBJ1-1, with unresolved D. Germline assignment: CDR1 SGHAT and CDR2 FQNNGV. The V end was cut by 1 base, the J end by 7 bases, with 19 bases between. The CDR3 is made up of 16 amino acids. Written as DNA, the CDR3 is TGTGCCAGCAGCTTAGCGGCGGGCGGCGGCCGCTTTGAAGCTTTCTTT. Protein product: CASSLAAGGGRFEAFF.

V usage is TRBV6-6 and J usage is TRBJ1-2; 8 bases align to TRBD1. After removal of 2 bases from V and 4 bases from J, the junction contained 6 bases not matched to a gene. Per germline, CDR1 MNHNY and CDR2 SVGAGI (reference sequence). The CDR3 length is 15 residues. This CDR3 is CASSYQDRAGYGYTF. CDR3 bases: TGTGCCAGCAGTTACCAGGACAGGGCGGGCTATGGCTACACCTTC.

The chain is built from TRBV30 and TRBJ2-5; TRBD2 matches 10 bases. The junction had 8 bases not matched to a gene; V was cut back by 3 bases and J by 1 base. Germline V CDR1 and CDR2: GTSNPN, SVGIG (reference sequence). This CDR3 comprises 16 residues. CDR3 protein: CAWSRTSGGSQETQYF. The CDR3 coding sequence is TGTGCCTGGAGCCGGACTAGCGGAGGGTCCCAAGAGACCCAGTACTTC. The full variable domain, completed using reference TRBV30 and TRBJ2-5, is SQTIHQWPATLVQPVGSPLSLECTVEGTSNPNLYWYRQAAGRGLQLLFYSVGIGQISSEVPQNLSASRPQDRQFILSSKKLLLSDSGFYLCAWSRTSGGSQETQYFGPGTRLLVL.

This clone was observed a single time. The chain has TRBV3-1 (or the pseudogene TRBV3-2) and TRBJ2-2; TRBD2 agrees at 13 bases. Germline-derived CDR1 and CDR2 are LGHDT and YNNKEL (reference sequence). V gave up 0 bases and J gave up 10 bases; unmatched junction bases: 17. The length of the CDR3 is 20 residues. The CDR3 region has the DNA TGTGCCAGCAGCCAAGAACTAGCGGGAGGGCCGAGGGGGGTTAACGCGGAGCTGTTTTTT. It yields the protein CASSQELAGGPRGVNAELFF.

This chain links TRBV6-5 with TRBJ1-5; the match to TRBD1 covers 8 bases. Looked up from germline, CDR1 is MNHEY and CDR2 is SVGAGI. This CDR3 comprises 15 residues. Unmatched junction bases numbered 5, after V lost 5 bases and J lost 2 bases. CDR3 nucleotide sequence: TGTGCCAGCAGTCAGACAGGGGACGGCAATCAGCCCCAGCATTTT. Its protein is CASSQTGDGNQPQHF.

This chain links TRBV4-3 with TRBJ2-7; D is perhaps TRBD2 (6 bases). The CDR3 loop spans 16 amino acids. CDR1 and CDR2 from the germline V gene are LGHNA and YSLEER. Trimming took 0 bases from V and 4 from J, leaving 16 bases between them. The CDR3 region is CASSQDGPPGGYEQYF. The DNA of the CDR3 is TGCGCCAGCAGCCAAGATGGTCCCCCCGGGGGATACGAGCAGTACTTC.

This clone was observed a handful of times. This chain links TRBV27 with TRBJ2-7; possibly TRBD1 for D (5 bases). Per the germline V gene, CDR1 is MNHEY and CDR2 is SMNVEV (reference sequence). The V end lost 5 bases, the J end lost 7 bases, and 9 bases lay between the germline ends. The CDR3 consists of 11 residues. CDR3 sequence: CASSTQGEQYF. The CDR3 coding sequence is TGTGCCAGCAGTACCCAGGGAGAGCAGTACTTC.

This clone was counted a single time. This chain links TRBV3-1 (or the pseudogene TRBV3-2) with TRBJ1-5; D gene uncertain. This CDR3 contains 13 residues. Trimming left V 2 bases short and J 5 bases short, with 7 bases between. The germline V gene encodes CDR1 LGHDT and CDR2 YNNKEL (reference sequence). The CDR3 nucleotides are TGTGCCAGCAGCCAATTACTGGATCAGCCCCAGCATTTT. Protein: CASSQLLDQPQHF.

For this clone: A junction boundary mismatches the germline segment, possibly from a read error. This rearrangement joins TRBV12-3 or TRBV12-4 to TRBJ2-7; 9 bases are a match to TRBD1. The CDR3 runs to 13 residues. The CDR3 loop is CASSLGNRGQRHF. CDR3 in DNA: TGTGCCAGCAGTTTGGGGAACAGGGGGCAAAGGCACTTC.

The chain joins TRBV5-1 to TRBJ2-7; TRBD1 might be the D (6 bases). Germline lookup yields CDR1 SGHRS and CDR2 YFSETQ. Trimming removed 0 bases from V and 0 bases from J, with 10 bases in between. The CDR3 extends over 15 amino acids. CDR3 loop: CASSLVGASSYEQYF. DNA of the CDR3: TGCGCCAGCAGCTTGGTGGGGGCCAGCTCCTACGAGCAGTACTTC.

This clone was counted a single time. V usage is TRBV19 and J usage is TRBJ2-7; TRBD2 is a possible D gene (6 bases). V lost 3 bases, J lost 1 base, and 13 bases lay in between. The CDR3 length is 15 residues. CDR1 is LNHDA and CDR2 is SQIVND in the germline V gene (reference sequence). The CDR3 protein is CASSIRRDSSYEQYF. The CDR3 DNA sequence: TGTGCCAGTAGTATTAGGAGGGACTCATCCTACGAGCAGTACTTC.